What follows are 10 T cell receptor beta chains derived from one specimen sequenced in a study of shared clonotypes between healthy human individuals. The data were produced by immunoSEQ multiplex PCR, yet TCRdb's version contains in-frame clones alone and is incomplete. There are around 2.1 million clones in the sample; more than 90% occur only once, and about 0.13% lies in the top ten. The sample consisted of naive CD4+ T cells sorted from blood. The subset denotes: CD45RA+ positively selected. The source of these receptors is a man between 18 and 35 years old in good health.

Of note for this clone: The same CDR3 can be traced to other DNA sequences in this sample. The chain joins TRBV5-1 to TRBJ1-2; 9 bases agree with TRBD1. The CDR3 runs to 12 residues. Germline loops: CDR1 SGHRS, CDR2 YFSETQ. The trim removed 3 bases at V and 8 bases at J, leaving 2 bases unmatched. The CDR3 spells CASSSGQGGYTF. For the CDR3, the DNA is TGCGCCAGCAGCTCAGGACAGGGGGGCTACACCTTC. The full variable domain, with the rest looked up from reference TRBV5-1 and TRBJ1-2, is KAGVTQTPRYLIKTRGQQVTLSCSPISGHRSVSWYQQTPGQGLQFLFEYFSETQRNKGNFPGRFSGRQFSNSRSEMNVSTLELGDSALYLCASSSGQGGYTFGSGTRLTVV.

The chain uses TRBV14 and TRBJ2-7, with 7 bases identical to TRBD1. Germline CDR1 SGHDN, CDR2 FVKESK. J lost 3 bases, V lost 4 bases, and 12 bases had no gene match. CDR3 length: 16 residues. This CDR3 reads CASSPGQTVWIYEQYF. The CDR3 DNA is TGTGCCAGCAGCCCGGGACAGACTGTCTGGATCTACGAGCAGTACTTC.

As to this clone: The sample holds other DNA sequences that translate to the same CDR3. V usage is TRBV2 and J usage is TRBJ1-5; TRBD1 might be the D (6 bases). Germline V CDR1 and CDR2: SNHLY, FYNNEI. V dropped 5 bases and J dropped 4 bases, with 12 bases sitting between them. The CDR3 is 14 amino acids. The CDR3 DNA reads TGTGCCAGCAGTCTACAGGGTGGGAATCAGCCCCAGCATTTT. Residues: CASSLQGGNQPQHF.

This rearrangement joins TRBV4-1 to TRBJ2-2; D is unclear. V lost 0 bases to trimming and J lost 7 bases, with 18 bases between them. Per the germline V gene, CDR1 is MGHRA and CDR2 is YSYEKL. The CDR3 loop spans 17 amino acids. The CDR3 is CASSQDSSADWSGELFF. The CDR3 bases are TGCGCCAGCAGCCAAGATAGCAGCGCAGATTGGAGCGGGGAGCTGTTTTTT.

The chain recombines TRBV2 with TRBJ1-6; perhaps TRBD1 as D (5 bases). There are 14 residues in the CDR3. Between the trimmed V and J ends, which lost 7 bases and 10 bases, there was a span of 17 bases. Germline V lookup: CDR1 SNHLY, CDR2 FYNNEI. CDR3: CASNGDGEGSPLHF. The CDR3 nucleotides are TGTGCCAGCAATGGGGACGGCGAGGGCTCACCCCTCCACTTT. The variable domain in full, completed from reference TRBV2 and TRBJ1-6, reads EPEVTQTPSHQVTQMGQEVILRCVPISNHLYFYWYRQILGQKVEFLVSFYNNEISEKSEIFDDQFSVERPDGSNFTLKIRSTKLEDSAMYFCASNGDGEGSPLHFGNGTRLTVT.

This clone was counted a single time. The rearrangement uses TRBV5-4 and TRBJ2-7; the D is unclear. Per the germline V gene, CDR1 is SGHNT and CDR2 is YYREEE (reference sequence). CDR3 length: 14 amino acids. Trimming stripped 0 bases from V and 2 bases from J, with 9 bases between. The chain's CDR3 is CASSLAKDAYEQYF. Here the CDR3 DNA reads TGTGCCAGCAGCTTGGCCAAGGACGCCTACGAGCAGTACTTC.

The chain has TRBV6-1 and TRBJ2-3, with a weak D call TRBD2 (6 bases). The CDR3 is 16 residues long. Germline CDR1 MNHNS, CDR2 SASEGT. Trimming cost V 3 bases and J 3 bases, with 16 bases left between them. The CDR3 sequence: CASSDFFSGLTDTQYF. The CDR3 nucleotides are TGTGCCAGCAGTGACTTTTTTAGCGGTCTGACAGATACGCAGTATTTT.

This clone was seen once. The J gene is TRBJ2-1, the V gene TRBV6-1; 8 bases line up with TRBD2. The CDR3 covers 16 residues. Germline CDR1 and CDR2: MNHNS and SASEGT. V lost 4 bases to trimming and J lost 0 bases; unmatched junction nucleotides: 5. For the CDR3, the DNA is TGTGCCAGCAGTGCGATAGCGGGGAACTCCTACAATGAGCAGTTCTTC. The encoded protein is CASSAIAGNSYNEQFF.

The chain is built from TRBV6-1 and TRBJ2-7; TRBD1 is a possible D gene (5 bases). The CDR3 is 15 amino acids. Germline assignment: CDR1 MNHNS and CDR2 SASEGT. V lost 9 bases and J 0 bases, leaving 18 bases between the germline ends. CDR3 region: CASRQSDLGSYEQYF. The CDR3 nucleotides read TGTGCCAGTCGACAGAGCGATCTTGGCTCCTACGAGCAGTACTTC.

The chain joins TRBV5-4 to TRBJ2-2; the D is unclear. Germline CDR1 SGHNT, CDR2 YYREEE (reference sequence). This CDR3 comprises 13 residues. Trimming cost V 5 bases and J 0 bases, with 5 bases left between them. The CDR3 protein is CASRTSNTGELFF. The CDR3 DNA reads as TGTGCCAGCAGAACCTCGAACACCGGGGAGCTGTTTTTT.